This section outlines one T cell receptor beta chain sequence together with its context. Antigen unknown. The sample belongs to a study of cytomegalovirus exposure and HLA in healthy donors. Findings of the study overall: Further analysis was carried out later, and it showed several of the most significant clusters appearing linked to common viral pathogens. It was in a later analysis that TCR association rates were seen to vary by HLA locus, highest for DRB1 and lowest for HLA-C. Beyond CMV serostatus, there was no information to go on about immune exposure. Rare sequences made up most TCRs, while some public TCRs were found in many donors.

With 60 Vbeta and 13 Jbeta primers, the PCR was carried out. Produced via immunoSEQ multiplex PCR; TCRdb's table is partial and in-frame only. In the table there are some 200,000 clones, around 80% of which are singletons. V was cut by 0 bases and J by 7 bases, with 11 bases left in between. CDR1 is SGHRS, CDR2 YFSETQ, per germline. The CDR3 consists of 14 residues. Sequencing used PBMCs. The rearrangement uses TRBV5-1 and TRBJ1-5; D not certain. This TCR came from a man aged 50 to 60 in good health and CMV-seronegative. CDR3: CASSLDSREQPQHF. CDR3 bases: TGCGCCAGCAGCTTGGATAGTAGAGAGCAGCCCCAGCATTTT.